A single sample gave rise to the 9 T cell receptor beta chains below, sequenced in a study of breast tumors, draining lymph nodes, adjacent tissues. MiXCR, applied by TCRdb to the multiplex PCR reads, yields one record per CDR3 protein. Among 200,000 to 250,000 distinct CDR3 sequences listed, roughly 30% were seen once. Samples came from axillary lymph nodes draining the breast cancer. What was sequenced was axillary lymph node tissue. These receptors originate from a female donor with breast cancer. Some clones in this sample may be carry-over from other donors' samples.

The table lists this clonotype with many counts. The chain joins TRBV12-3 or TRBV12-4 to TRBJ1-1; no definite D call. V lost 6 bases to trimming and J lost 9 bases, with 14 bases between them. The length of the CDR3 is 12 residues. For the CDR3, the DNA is TGTGCCAGCAGACTACGAGGAACCAAAGCTTTCTTT. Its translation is CASRLRGTKAFF.

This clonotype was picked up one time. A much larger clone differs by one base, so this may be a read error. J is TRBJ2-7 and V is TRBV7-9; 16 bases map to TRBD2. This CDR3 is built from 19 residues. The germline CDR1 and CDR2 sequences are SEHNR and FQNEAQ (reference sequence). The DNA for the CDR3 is TGTGCCAGCAGTTCTCAACCGGGACTAGCGGGAGGGAGCCCCTACGGGCAGTACTTC. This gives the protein CASSSQPGLAGGSPYGQYF.

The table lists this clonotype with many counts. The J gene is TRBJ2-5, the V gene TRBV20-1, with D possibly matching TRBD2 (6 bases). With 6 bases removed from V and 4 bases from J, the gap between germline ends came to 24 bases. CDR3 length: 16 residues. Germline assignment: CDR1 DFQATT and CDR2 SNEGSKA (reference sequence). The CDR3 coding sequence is TGCAGTGCCGTTAGGCGGGCCGGAGGGGTAGGAGAGACCCAGTACTTC. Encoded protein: CSAVRRAGGVGETQYF.

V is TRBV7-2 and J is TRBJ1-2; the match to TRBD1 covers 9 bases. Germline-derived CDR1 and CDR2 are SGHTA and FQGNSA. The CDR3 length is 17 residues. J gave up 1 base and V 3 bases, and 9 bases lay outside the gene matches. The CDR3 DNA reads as TGTGCCAGCAGCTTGTCCTTAACAGGGGGCGGTAACTATGGCTACACCTTC. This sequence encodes CASSLSLTGGGNYGYTF.

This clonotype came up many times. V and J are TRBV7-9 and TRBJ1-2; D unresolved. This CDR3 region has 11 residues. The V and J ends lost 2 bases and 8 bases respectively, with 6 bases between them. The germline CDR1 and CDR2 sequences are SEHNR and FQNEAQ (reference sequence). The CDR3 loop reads CASSLWAGYTF. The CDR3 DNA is TGTGCCAGCAGCTTATGGGCGGGCTACACCTTC.

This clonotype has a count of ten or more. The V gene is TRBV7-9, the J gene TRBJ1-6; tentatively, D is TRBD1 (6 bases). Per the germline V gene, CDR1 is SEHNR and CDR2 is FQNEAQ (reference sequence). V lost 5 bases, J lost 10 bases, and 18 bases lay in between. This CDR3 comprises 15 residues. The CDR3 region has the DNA TGTGCCAGCAGCGCCTCCACAGGGATGGAGTCACCCCTCCACTTT. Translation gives CASSASTGMESPLHF.

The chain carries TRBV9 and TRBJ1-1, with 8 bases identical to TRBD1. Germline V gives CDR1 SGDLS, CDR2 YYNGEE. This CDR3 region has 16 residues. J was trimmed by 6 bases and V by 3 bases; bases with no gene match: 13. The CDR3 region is CASSDSQGQGGAEAFF. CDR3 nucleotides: TGTGCCAGCAGCGACTCGCAAGGACAGGGAGGCGCTGAAGCTTTCTTT.

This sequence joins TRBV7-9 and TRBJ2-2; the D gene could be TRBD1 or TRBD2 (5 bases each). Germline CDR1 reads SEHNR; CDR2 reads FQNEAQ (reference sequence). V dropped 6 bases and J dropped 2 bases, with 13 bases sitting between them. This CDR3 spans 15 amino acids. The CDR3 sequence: CASRTGTDNTGELFF. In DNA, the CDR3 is TGTGCCAGCAGGACCGGGACGGATAACACCGGGGAGCTGTTTTTT. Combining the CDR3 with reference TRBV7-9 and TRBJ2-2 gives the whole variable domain DTGVSQNPRHKITKRGQNVTFRCDPISEHNRLYWYRQTLGQGPEFLTYFQNEAQLEKSRLLSDRFSAERPKGSFSTLEIQRTEQGDSAMYLCASRTGTDNTGELFFGEGSRLTVL.

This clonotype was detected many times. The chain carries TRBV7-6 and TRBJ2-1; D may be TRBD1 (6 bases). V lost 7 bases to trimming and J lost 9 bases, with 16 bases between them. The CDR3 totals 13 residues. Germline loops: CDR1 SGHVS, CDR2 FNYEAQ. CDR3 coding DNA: TGTGCCAGCACGATAAGCAGGGGCGGTGAGCAGTTCTTC. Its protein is CASTISRGGEQFF.